One sample yielded the 5 T cell receptor beta chains listed below, sequenced in a study of human T cells and chemical hapten exposure. TCRdb recomputed calls from the RACE reads with MiXCR, one row per CDR3 protein. The table lists about 190,000 distinct CDR3 sequences, around 25% of them singletons. The time point was: patch test 3, about 24 weeks after DPC sensitization. Treatment given: therapeutic diphenylcyclopropenone sensitization with weekly scalp DPC. The source material was whole blood, sampled in connection with sensitization to the hapten diphenylcyclopropenone (DPC). These receptors were taken from a woman in her thirties or forties with alopecia areata. Some clones in this sample may be carry-over from other donors' samples.

Many counts were recorded for this clonotype. The chain carries TRBV20-1 and TRBJ2-1; TRBD2 is a possible D gene (5 bases). CDR3 length: 11 amino acids. Germline CDR1 is DFQATT and CDR2 is SNEGSKA (reference sequence). Trimming took off 3 bases at V and 10 bases at J, with 10 bases between the two ends. As DNA, the CDR3 is TGCAGTGCTAGGGTCCTAGCAGAGCAGTTCTTC. It is translated as CSARVLAEQFF.

This clonotype has more than one count but fewer than ten. The genes are TRBV6-1 and TRBJ1-1, with D possibly TRBD1 on 5 matching bases. CDR3 size: 13 residues. Trimming shortened V by 7 bases and J by 3 bases, and 12 bases separated the two germline ends. Germline CDR1 is MNHNS and CDR2 is SASEGT. CDR3 sequence: CASIFDSYTEAFF. CDR3 nucleotide sequence: TGTGCCAGCATCTTCGACAGTTACACTGAAGCTTTCTTT.

This clonotype was recorded a few times. The chain carries TRBV24-1 and TRBJ2-7; D is tentatively TRBD1 or TRBD2 (5 bases each). CDR3 length: 15 residues. The germline CDR1 and CDR2 sequences are KGHDR and SFDVKD. Trimming left V 3 bases short and J 3 bases short, with 14 bases between. The CDR3 DNA follows: TGTGCCACCAGTGATCGGGGCAGCTCAGTCTACGAGCAGTACTTC. Amino acids: CATSDRGSSVYEQYF.

This clonotype was seen only a few times. V and J are TRBV3-1 and TRBJ1-5; D uncertain. From germline, CDR1 is LGHDT and CDR2 YNNKEL (reference sequence). Trimming left V 3 bases short and J 15 bases short, with 12 bases between. The CDR3 has 11 amino acids. The CDR3 DNA sequence: TGTGCCAGCAGCCAGGACCGGACCGGGCATTTT. It yields the protein CASSQDRTGHF.

The chain is built from TRBV20-1 and TRBJ2-5; the D gene could be TRBD1 or TRBD2 (5 bases each). This CDR3 contains 12 residues. Per the germline V gene, CDR1 is DFQATT and CDR2 is SNEGSKA (reference sequence). V was shortened by 1 base and J by 7 bases, with 10 bases between the two germline ends. CDR3 loop: CSARVGTGTQYF. The CDR3 nucleotides are TGCAGTGCTAGAGTGGGGACGGGGACCCAGTACTTC.